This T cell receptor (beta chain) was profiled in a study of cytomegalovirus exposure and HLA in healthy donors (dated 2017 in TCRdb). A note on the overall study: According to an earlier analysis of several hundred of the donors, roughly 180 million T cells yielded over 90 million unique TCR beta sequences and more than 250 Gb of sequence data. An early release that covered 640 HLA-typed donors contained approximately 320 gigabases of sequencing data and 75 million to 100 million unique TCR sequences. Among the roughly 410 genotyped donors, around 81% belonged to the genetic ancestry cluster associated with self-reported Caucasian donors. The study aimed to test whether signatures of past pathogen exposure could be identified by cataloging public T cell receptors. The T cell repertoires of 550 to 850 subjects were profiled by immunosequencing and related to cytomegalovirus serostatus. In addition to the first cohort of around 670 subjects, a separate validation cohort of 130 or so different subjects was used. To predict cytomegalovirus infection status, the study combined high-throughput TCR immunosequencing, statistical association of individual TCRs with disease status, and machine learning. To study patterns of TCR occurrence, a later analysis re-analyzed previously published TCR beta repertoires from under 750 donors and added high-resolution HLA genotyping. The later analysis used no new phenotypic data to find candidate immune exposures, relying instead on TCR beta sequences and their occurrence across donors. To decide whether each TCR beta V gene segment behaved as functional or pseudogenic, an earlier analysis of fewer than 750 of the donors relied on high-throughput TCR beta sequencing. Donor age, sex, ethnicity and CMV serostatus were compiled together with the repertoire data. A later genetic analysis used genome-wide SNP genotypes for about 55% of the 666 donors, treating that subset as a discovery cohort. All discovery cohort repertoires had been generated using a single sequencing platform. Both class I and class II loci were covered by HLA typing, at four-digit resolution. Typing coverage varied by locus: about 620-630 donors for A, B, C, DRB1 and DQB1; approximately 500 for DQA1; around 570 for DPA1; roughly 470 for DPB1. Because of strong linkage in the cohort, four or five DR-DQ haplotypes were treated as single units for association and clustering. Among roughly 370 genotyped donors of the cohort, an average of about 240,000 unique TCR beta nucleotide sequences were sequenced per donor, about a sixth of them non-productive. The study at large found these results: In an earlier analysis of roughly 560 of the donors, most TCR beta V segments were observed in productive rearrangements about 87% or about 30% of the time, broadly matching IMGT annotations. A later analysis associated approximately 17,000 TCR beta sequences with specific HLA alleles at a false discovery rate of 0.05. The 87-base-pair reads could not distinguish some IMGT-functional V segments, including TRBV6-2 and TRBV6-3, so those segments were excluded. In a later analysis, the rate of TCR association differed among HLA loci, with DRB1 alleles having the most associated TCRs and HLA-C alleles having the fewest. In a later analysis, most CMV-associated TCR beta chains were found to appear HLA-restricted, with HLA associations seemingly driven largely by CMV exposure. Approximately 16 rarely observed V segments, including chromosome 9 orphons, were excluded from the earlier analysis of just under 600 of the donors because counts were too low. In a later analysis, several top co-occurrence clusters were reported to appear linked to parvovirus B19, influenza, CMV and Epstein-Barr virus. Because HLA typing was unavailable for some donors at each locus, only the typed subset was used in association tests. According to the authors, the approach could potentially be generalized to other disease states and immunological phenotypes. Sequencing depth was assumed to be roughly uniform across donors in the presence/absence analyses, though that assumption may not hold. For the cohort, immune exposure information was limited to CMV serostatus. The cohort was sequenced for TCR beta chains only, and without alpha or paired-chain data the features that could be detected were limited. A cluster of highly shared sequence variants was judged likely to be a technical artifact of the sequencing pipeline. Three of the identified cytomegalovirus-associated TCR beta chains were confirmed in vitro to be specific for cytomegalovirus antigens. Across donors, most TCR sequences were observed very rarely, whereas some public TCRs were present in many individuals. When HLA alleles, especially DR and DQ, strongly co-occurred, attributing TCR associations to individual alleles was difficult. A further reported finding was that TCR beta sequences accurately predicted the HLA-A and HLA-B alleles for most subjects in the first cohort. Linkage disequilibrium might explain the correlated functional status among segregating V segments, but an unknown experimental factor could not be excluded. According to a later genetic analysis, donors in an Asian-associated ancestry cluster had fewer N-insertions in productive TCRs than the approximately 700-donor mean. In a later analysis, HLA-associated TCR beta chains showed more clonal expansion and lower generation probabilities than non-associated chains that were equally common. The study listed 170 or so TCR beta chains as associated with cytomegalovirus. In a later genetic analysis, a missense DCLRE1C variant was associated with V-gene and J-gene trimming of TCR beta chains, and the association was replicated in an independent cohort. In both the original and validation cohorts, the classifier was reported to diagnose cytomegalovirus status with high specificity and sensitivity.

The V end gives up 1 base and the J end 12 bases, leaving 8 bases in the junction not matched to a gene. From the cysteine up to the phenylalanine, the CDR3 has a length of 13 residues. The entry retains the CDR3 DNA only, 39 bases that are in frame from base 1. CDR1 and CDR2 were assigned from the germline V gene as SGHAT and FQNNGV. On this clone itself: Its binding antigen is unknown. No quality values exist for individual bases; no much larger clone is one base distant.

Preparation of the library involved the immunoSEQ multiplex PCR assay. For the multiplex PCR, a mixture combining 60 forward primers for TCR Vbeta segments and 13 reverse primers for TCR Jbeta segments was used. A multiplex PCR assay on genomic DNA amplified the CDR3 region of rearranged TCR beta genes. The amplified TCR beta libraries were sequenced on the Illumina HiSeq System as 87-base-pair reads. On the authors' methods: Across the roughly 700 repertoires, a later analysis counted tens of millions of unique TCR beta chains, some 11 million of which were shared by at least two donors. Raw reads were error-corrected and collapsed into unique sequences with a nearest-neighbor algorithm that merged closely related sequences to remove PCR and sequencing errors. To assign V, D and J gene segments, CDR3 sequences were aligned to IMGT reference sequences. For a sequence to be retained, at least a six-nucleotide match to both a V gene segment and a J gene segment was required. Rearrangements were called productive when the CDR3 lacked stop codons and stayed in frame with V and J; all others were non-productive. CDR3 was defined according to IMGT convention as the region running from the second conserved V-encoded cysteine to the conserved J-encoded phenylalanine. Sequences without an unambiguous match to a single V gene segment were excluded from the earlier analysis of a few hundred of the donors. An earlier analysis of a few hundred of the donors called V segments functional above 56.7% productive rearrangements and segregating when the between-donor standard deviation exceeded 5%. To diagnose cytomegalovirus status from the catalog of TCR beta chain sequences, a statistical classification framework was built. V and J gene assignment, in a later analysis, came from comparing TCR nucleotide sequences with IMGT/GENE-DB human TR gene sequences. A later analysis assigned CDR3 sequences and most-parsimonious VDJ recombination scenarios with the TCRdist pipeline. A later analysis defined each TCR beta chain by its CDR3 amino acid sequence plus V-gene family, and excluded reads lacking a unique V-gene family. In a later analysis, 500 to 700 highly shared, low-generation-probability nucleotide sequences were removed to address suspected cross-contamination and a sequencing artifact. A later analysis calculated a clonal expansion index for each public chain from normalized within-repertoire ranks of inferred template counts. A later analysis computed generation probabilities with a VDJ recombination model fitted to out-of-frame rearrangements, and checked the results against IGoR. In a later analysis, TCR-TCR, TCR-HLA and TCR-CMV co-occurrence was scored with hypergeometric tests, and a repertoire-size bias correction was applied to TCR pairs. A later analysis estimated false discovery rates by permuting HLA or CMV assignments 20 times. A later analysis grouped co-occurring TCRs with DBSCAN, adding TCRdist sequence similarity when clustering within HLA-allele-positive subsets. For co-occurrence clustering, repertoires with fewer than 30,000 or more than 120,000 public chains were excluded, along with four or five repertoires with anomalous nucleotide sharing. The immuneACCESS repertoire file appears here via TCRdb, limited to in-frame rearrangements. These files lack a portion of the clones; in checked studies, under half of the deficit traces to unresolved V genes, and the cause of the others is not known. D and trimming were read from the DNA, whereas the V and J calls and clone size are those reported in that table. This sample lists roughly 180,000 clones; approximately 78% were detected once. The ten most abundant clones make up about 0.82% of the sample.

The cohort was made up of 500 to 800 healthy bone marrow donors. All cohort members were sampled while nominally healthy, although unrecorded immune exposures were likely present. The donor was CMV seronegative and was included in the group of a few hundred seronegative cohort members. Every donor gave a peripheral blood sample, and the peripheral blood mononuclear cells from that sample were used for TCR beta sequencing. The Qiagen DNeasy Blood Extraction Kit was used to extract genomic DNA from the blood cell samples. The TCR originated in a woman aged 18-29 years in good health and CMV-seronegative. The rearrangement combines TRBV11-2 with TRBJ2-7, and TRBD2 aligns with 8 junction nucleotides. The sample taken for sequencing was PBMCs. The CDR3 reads CASSLARLASPYF. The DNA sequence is TGTGCCAGCAGCTTAGCCAGACTAGCGAGCCCGTACTTC.